Listed here are 30 T cell receptor beta chains from one sample, sequenced in a study of blood T cells in healthy people across ages. The second PCR ran about 6 to 11 cycles with a sample-barcoded 5' primer and J-beta primers. TCRdb re-called the 5' RACE reads through MiXCR, storing one row per CDR3 protein. This table has around 1.7 million distinct CDR3 sequences, 28% appearing once. Sequencing input: blood. These receptors came from a woman in her 30s in good health.

V and J are TRBV20-1 and TRBJ2-3; D may be TRBD2 (6 bases). The CDR3 consists of 14 residues. Trimming took 6 bases from V and 6 from J, leaving 19 bases between them. Germline CDR1 is DFQATT and CDR2 is SNEGSKA (reference sequence). In DNA, the CDR3 is TGCAGTGCGCGACGGGACTCGCCGGTGGATACGCAGTATTTT. It yields the protein CSARRDSPVDTQYF.

This clonotype was recorded many times. This chain joins TRBV6-1 and TRBJ2-7; no clear D. This CDR3 spans 14 amino acids. Trimming stripped 8 bases from V and 3 bases from J, with 17 bases between. Germline V gives CDR1 MNHNS, CDR2 SASEGT. The CDR3 reads CASGTAGSSYEQYF. Here the CDR3 DNA reads TGTGCCAGCGGTACAGCAGGCTCAAGCTACGAGCAGTACTTC.

The CDR3 DNA sequence: TGTGCCAGCAGTTTCCTAGCGACGTCCGACAATGAGCAGTACTTC. This translates into CASSFLATSDNEQYF. The chain uses TRBV6-5 and TRBJ2-7, with D maybe TRBD2 (6 bases). The CDR3 runs to 15 residues. V was clipped by 4 bases and J by 7 bases, with 20 bases between them. From germline, CDR1 is MNHEY and CDR2 SVGAGI.

This clonotype was detected only once. The V call is TRBV20-1, the J call TRBJ2-3, with 8 bases identical to TRBD2. Germline V gene data show CDR1 as DFQATT and CDR2 as SNEGSKA (reference sequence). V dropped 1 base and J dropped 6; count of bases not matched to a gene: 9. The CDR3 is 15 amino acids. CDR3 nucleotides: TGCAGTGCTAGAGCGGGGGGGCTGCATGCGGATACGCAGTATTTT. It specifies CSARAGGLHADTQYF.

This clonotype has more than one count but fewer than ten. The V call is TRBV29-1, the J call TRBJ2-3; D is possibly TRBD1 (6 bases). CDR3 length: 16 residues. Germline assignment: CDR1 SQVTM and CDR2 ANQGSEA. Trimming removed 6 bases from V and 0 bases from J, with 19 bases in between. In DNA form, the CDR3 reads TGCAGCGTCCCGGGACACCGCCTAGCTAGCACAGATACGCAGTATTTT. This translates into CSVPGHRLASTDTQYF.

This sequence joins TRBV6-6 and TRBJ2-2, with D uncertain. The germline V gene has CDR1 MNHNY and CDR2 SVGAGI (reference sequence). V lost 2 bases and J lost 6, with 13 bases in between. The CDR3 loop spans 15 amino acids. CDR3 sequence (DNA): TGTGCCAGCAGTTACCCTAGTCCTGAACCCGGGGAGCTGTTTTTT. As protein: CASSYPSPEPGELFF.

As regards this clonotype: Possible read error: a much larger clone is one base away. The gene calls are TRBV29-1 and TRBJ2-4; a weak D match, TRBD2 (5 bases). TRBJ2-1 matches the DNA end more closely, so the J call is doubtful. CDR3 size: 20 residues. CDR1 is SQVTM, CDR2 ANQGSEA, per germline. The CDR3 coding sequence is TGCAGCGTTGAAAGAGGTCTACAGCAAAAAACTACTCTAGCCAAAAACATTCAGTTCTTC. Translation gives CSVERGLQQKTTLAKNIQFF.

V is TRBV5-1 and J is TRBJ2-7, with 7 nucleotides matching TRBD2. The CDR3 has 15 residues. V shed 0 bases and J 3 bases; nucleotides not matched to a gene: 6. Germline V gives CDR1 SGHRS, CDR2 YFSETQ. CDR3 amino acids: CASSLGGSGFYEQYF. In DNA, the CDR3 is TGCGCCAGCAGCTTGGGTGGTAGCGGGTTCTACGAGCAGTACTTC. Supplemented by reference TRBV5-1 and TRBJ2-7, the full variable domain reads KAGVTQTPRYLIKTRGQQVTLSCSPISGHRSVSWYQQTPGQGLQFLFEYFSETQRNKGNFPGRFSGRQFSNSRSEMNVSTLELGDSALYLCASSLGGSGFYEQYFGPGTRLTVT.

This clonotype was observed a few times. The gene calls are TRBV6-5 and TRBJ2-1; 11 bases line up with TRBD2. V lost 4 bases, J lost 10 bases, and 9 bases stayed unmatched. The CDR3 length is 15 residues. Per germline, CDR1 MNHEY and CDR2 SVGAGI. The DNA of the CDR3 is TGTGCCAGCAGTTCCGTTAGCGGGAGGGCCGGCGAGCAGTTCTTC. This gives the protein CASSSVSGRAGEQFF.

This rearrangement joins TRBV7-3 to TRBJ2-3; no clear D gene. The V gene lost 4 bases and the J gene lost 6 bases, with 11 bases spanning the gap. The CDR3 has 13 residues. The germline CDR1 and CDR2 sequences are SGHTA and FQGTGA. The CDR3 coding sequence is TGTGCCAGCAGCTCCTTACTGGGTGATACGCAGTATTTT. The encoded protein is CASSSLLGDTQYF.

This clonotype was seen a few times. This chain joins TRBV9 and TRBJ2-3; 10 bases line up with TRBD2. J gave up 2 bases and V 0 bases, and 6 bases lay outside the gene matches. The CDR3 contains 17 residues. Germline CDR1 reads SGDLS; CDR2 reads YYNGEE. As DNA, the CDR3 is TGTGCCAGCAGCGTAGCGCTAGCGGGGGATTACACAGATACGCAGTATTTT. It encodes CASSVALAGDYTDTQYF.

To note about this clonotype: A much more abundant neighbour one base away suggests this may be a read error. CDR3 residues: CASGPQVYYEQYF. The CDR3 DNA reads as TGTGCCAGCGGCCCCCAGGTCTACTACGAGCAGTACTTC. This rearrangement joins TRBV3-1 to TRBJ2-7; D gene uncertain. Germline V gene sequence: CDR1 LGHDT, CDR2 YNNKEL (reference sequence). The CDR3 loop spans 13 amino acids. V shed 8 bases and J shed 3 bases, with 14 bases lying between them.

This clonotype was seen many times. The chain recombines TRBV20-1 with TRBJ2-7; 8 bases align to TRBD2. Per germline, CDR1 DFQATT and CDR2 SNEGSKA (reference sequence). Unmatched junction bases numbered 7, after V lost 0 bases and J lost 6 bases. The CDR3 totals 14 residues. CDR3 amino acids: CSARDGLAGGEQYF. CDR3 nucleotides: TGCAGTGCTAGAGATGGTCTAGCGGGCGGCGAGCAGTACTTC.

Comment on this clonotype: This may be a read error, as it is one base from a much larger clone. The rearrangement joins TRBV29-1 to TRBJ2-1; perhaps TRBD1 as D (7 bases). CDR1 and CDR2 (germline): SQVTM, ANQGSEA. This CDR3 is built from 14 residues. V was pared by 8 bases and J by 7 bases, with 21 bases between. This chain's CDR3 is CSLSRQGGINEQFF. In nucleotides, the CDR3 is TGCAGCTTATCCCGACAGGGAGGCATTAATGAGCAGTTCTTC.

Concerning this clonotype itself: Just one base apart from a much larger clone, this may be a read error. This chain connects TRBV20-1 to TRBJ2-1; D may be TRBD2 (5 bases). Trimming pared 6 bases from V and 9 bases from J, leaving 15 bases between. The CDR3 length is 12 residues. Germline V lookup: CDR1 DFQATT, CDR2 SNEGSKA (reference sequence). CDR3 residues: CSAISDQVEQFF. DNA of the CDR3: TGCAGTGCCATTAGCGACCAGGTTGAGCAGTTCTTC.

The rearrangement uses TRBV6-2 or TRBV6-3 and TRBJ2-5; unclear D gene. This CDR3 is built from 13 residues. Trimming took off 2 bases at V and 7 bases at J, with 11 bases between the two ends. Germline loops: CDR1 MNHEY, CDR2 SVGEGT. CDR3 in DNA: TGTGCCAGCAGTTACGACGATTTTGGGACCCAGTACTTC. Translating it yields CASSYDDFGTQYF.

This clonotype has a handful of counts. Relative to the germline gene, one junction end is altered; a read error may explain this. The rearrangement uses TRBV5-1 and TRBJ2-7, with D possibly being TRBD1 (6 bases). The CDR3 sequence is 12 residues long. Germline V gene data show CDR1 as SGHRS and CDR2 as YFSETQ. The CDR3 reads CASSLQGYGQYF. CDR3 coding DNA: TGCGCCAGCAGCTTACAGGGATACGGGCAGTACTTC.

The V call is TRBV30, the J call TRBJ2-1; 10 bases match TRBD2. Germline trimming cut 0 bases from V and 7 bases from J; bases unmatched to any gene: 6. Per the germline V gene, CDR1 is GTSNPN and CDR2 is SVGIG (reference sequence). This CDR3 is built from 15 residues. The CDR3 spells CAWSVPAGGGNEQFF. The CDR3 DNA sequence: TGTGCCTGGAGTGTACCAGCGGGGGGGGGAAATGAGCAGTTCTTC.

This clonotype was observed a few times. The V call is TRBV5-5, the J call TRBJ1-1, with unresolved D. V dropped 3 bases and J dropped 2 bases, with 8 bases sitting between them. Germline V gives CDR1 SGHKS, CDR2 YYEKEE (reference sequence). The CDR3 runs to 13 residues. The CDR3 loop reads CASSWGINTEAFF. The CDR3, as DNA: TGTGCCAGCAGCTGGGGAATTAACACTGAAGCTTTCTTT.

This clonotype was detected only a few times. The chain combines TRBV3-1 with TRBJ2-7; 9 bases are a match to TRBD1. V was clipped by 4 bases and J by 5 bases; unmatched bases: 9. Germline CDR1 LGHDT, CDR2 YNNKEL (reference sequence). The CDR3 runs to 15 residues. In DNA, the CDR3 is TGTGCCAGCAGCCTCCCCGGGACAGGGCGTCACGAGCAGTACTTC. Translating gives CASSLPGTGRHEQYF.

This sequence joins TRBV7-9 and TRBJ2-2, with D possibly being TRBD1 or TRBD2 (6 bases each). CDR3 size: 14 residues. Germline CDR1 SEHNR, CDR2 FQNEAQ (reference sequence). Deletions cut 5 bases from V and 5 bases from J, with 12 bases between. Written as DNA, the CDR3 is TGTGCCAGCAGCATCAGGAGGGGGACCGGGGAGCTGTTTTTT. The encoded protein is CASSIRRGTGELFF.

The gene calls are TRBV13 and TRBJ2-5; 8 positions agree with TRBD2. The CDR3 is 15 residues long. Germline-derived CDR1 and CDR2 are PRHDT and FYEKMQ (reference sequence). Trimming took 0 bases from V and 11 from J; bases not matched to a gene: 11. CDR3: CASSLGAGAAYKQYF. CDR3 nucleotides: TGTGCCAGCAGCTTAGGAGCGGGGGCTGCCTACAAGCAGTACTTC.

Only a few counts were recorded for this clonotype. The rearrangement uses TRBV19 and TRBJ1-5; 10 nucleotides line up with TRBD1. The ends lost 7 bases at V and 6 bases at J; junction bases unmatched: 6. The CDR3 sequence is 14 residues long. Germline CDR1 LNHDA, CDR2 SQIVND (reference sequence). DNA of the CDR3: TGTGCCAGTACCGGGACAGGGGAGAGTCAGCCCCAGCATTTT. Translating it yields CASTGTGESQPQHF.

Notes on this clonotype: The junction does not match germline at one end; this may be a read error. The chain combines TRBV3-1 with TRBJ2-5; D may match TRBD1 or TRBD2 (5 bases each). The CDR3 runs 13 residues. The germline gives CDR1 LGHDT, CDR2 YNNKEL (reference sequence). CDR3 amino acids: CASSQDGDGHQYF. The CDR3 bases are TGCGCCAGCAGCCAAGACGGGGACGGACATCAGTACTTC.

This clonotype showed up just a few times. The rearrangement uses TRBV6-2 or TRBV6-3 and TRBJ2-3; 9 nucleotides line up with TRBD2. The germline gives CDR1 MNHEY, CDR2 SVGEGT. Trimming cost V 6 bases and J 5 bases; bases outside gene matches: 9. The CDR3 runs 15 residues. The CDR3 sequence is CASRGAGGGKDTQYF. The CDR3 bases are TGTGCCAGCAGAGGAGCGGGAGGAGGGAAAGATACGCAGTATTTT.

To note about this clonotype: This sequence may be a read error, since a much larger clone differs from it by one base. This chain joins TRBV15 and TRBJ2-1; 8 bases are a match to TRBD1. The germline V gene encodes CDR1 LNHNV and CDR2 YYDKDF (reference sequence). The CDR3 contains 16 residues. The V and J ends lost 1 base and 12 bases, in that order; junction bases with no gene match: 14. The CDR3 loop is CATSRAGGRGRSLQFF. The CDR3 nucleotides are TGTGCCACCAGCAGAGCCGGTGGCAGGGGGCGTTCTTTGCAGTTCTTC.

The J gene is TRBJ2-1, the V gene TRBV6-2 or TRBV6-3, with D tentatively TRBD1 or TRBD2 (5 bases each). Germline CDR1 MNHEY, CDR2 SVGEGT. The V end lost 7 bases, the J end lost 4 bases, and 11 bases lay between the germline ends. The CDR3 contains 13 residues. This CDR3 is CASNRDEYNEQFF. As DNA, the CDR3 is TGTGCCAGCAACCGGGACGAATACAATGAGCAGTTCTTC.

This clonotype came up a few times. The V gene is TRBV7-9, the J gene TRBJ2-1; 8 bases align to TRBD2. V dropped 7 bases and J dropped 10; count of bases not matched to a gene: 9. CDR1 SEHNR and CDR2 FQNEAQ come from the germline V gene (reference sequence). This CDR3 has 13 residues. CDR3 sequence (DNA): TGTGCCAGCACCCCTCCTAGCGGGCAAGAGCAGTTCTTC. It encodes CASTPPSGQEQFF.

This clonotype was picked up a small number of times. The rearrangement links TRBV5-5 to TRBJ1-5; D is unresolved. Trimming shortened V by 2 bases and J by 1 base, and 7 bases separated the two germline ends. In germline, CDR1 is SGHKS, CDR2 YYEKEE (reference sequence). The CDR3 is 14 amino acids. The CDR3 nucleotides read TGTGCCAGCAGCTTCCTGGACAGCAATCAGCCCCAGCATTTT. Translating gives CASSFLDSNQPQHF. The whole variable domain, remainder taken from reference TRBV5-5 and TRBJ1-5, is DAGVTQSPTHLIKTRGQQVTLRCSPISGHKSVSWYQQVLGQGPQFIFQYYEKEERGRGNFPDRFSARQFPNYSSELNVNALLLGDSALYLCASSFLDSNQPQHFGDGTRLSIL.

This clonotype appeared many times. This chain links TRBV4-3 with TRBJ2-3; TRBD2 is a possible D gene (6 bases). CDR1 is LGHNA, CDR2 YSLEER, per germline. The CDR3 is 14 residues long. V was pared by 4 bases and J by 4 bases, with 12 bases between. The CDR3 loop is CASSPLGEADTQYF. Here the CDR3 DNA reads TGCGCCAGCAGCCCCCTCGGGGAGGCAGATACGCAGTATTTT.